A few counts support the clone carrying this T cell receptor beta chain. As yet, its antigen is unknown. The CDR3 is 15 residues long. Germline CDR1 reads MRHNA; CDR2 reads SNTAGT. The V and J ends lost 2 bases and 3 bases, in that order; junction bases with no gene match: 0. The entry originates in a study of CD8+ T cells in alopecia areata. Extracted RNA was reverse transcribed, and the resulting cDNA served as sequencing template. Profiled with immunoSEQ multiplex PCR; TCRdb holds only in-frame clones, not every one. The sample has about 200,000 clones, approximately 60% seen once. PBMCs provided sorted CD4+ and CD8+ T cells. General study results and limits: Lesional tissue from the scalp (especially in alopecia totalis/universalis) showed higher clonality than normal scalp. Tissue-resident alphabeta T cells belonging to normal skin likewise get sequenced within scalp specimens. Whereas mice showed it more clearly, TCR sharing across patients was murkier, possibly because of HLA.

Material: CD8+ T cells sorted from blood. The chain carries TRBV6-4 and TRBJ2-3, with 12 bases lining up with TRBD2. The TCR comes from a human donor in good health. The CDR3 region is CASSDLAGGTDTQYF. The DNA of the CDR3 is TGTGCCAGCAGTGACCTAGCGGGGGGGACAGATACGCAGTATTTT.